The rows below give T cell receptor beta chains drawn from one sample of a study of T cell changes during pregnancy in multiple sclerosis. Profiled with immunoSEQ multiplex PCR; TCRdb holds only in-frame clones, not every one. The table includes some 56,000 clones, roughly nine tenths detected once. The sequencing used peripheral blood, collected in the third trimester of pregnancy. Receptors were obtained from a female donor in good health, enrolled as a control in a pregnancy study. CDR3s include the opening cysteine and the closing phenylalanine or tryptophan. D genes are given only for firm matches. The size entry is marked missing in some rows and otherwise reads once, few, many or a size class.

abundance: NA; v_gene: TRBV6-1; d_gene: NA; j_gene: TRBJ1-1; CDR3aa: CASTSRQVGTEAFF; CDR3nt: TGTGCCAGCACCTCAAGACAGGTGGGCACTGAAGCTTTCTTT
abundance: NA; v_gene: TRBV6-5; d_gene: TRBD1; j_gene: TRBJ1-3; CDR3aa: CASSRQGASGNTIYF; CDR3nt: TGTGCCAGCAGTCGACAGGGGGCCTCTGGAAACACCATATATTTT
abundance: NA; v_gene: TRBV25-1; d_gene: TRBD1; j_gene: TRBJ1-2; CDR3aa: CASSFQTGGIGYTF; CDR3nt: TGTGCCAGCAGTTTCCAGACAGGGGGCATCGGCTACACCTTC
abundance: once; v_gene: TRBV9; d_gene: NA; j_gene: TRBJ1-6; CDR3aa: CASSADRQSSYNSPLHF; CDR3nt: TGTGCCAGCAGCGCAGACAGGCAAAGCTCCTATAATTCACCCCTCCACTTT
abundance: NA; v_gene: TRBV13; d_gene: NA; j_gene: TRBJ2-1; CDR3aa: CASSLSGVQFF; CDR3nt: TGTGCCAGCAGCTTATCCGGGGTTCAGTTCTTC
abundance: NA; v_gene: TRBV6-1; d_gene: TRBD2; j_gene: TRBJ2-1; CDR3aa: CASNLPGLPFNEQFF; CDR3nt: TGTGCCAGCAACTTGCCGGGACTACCATTCAATGAGCAGTTCTTC
abundance: NA; v_gene: TRBV6-1; d_gene: TRBD2; j_gene: TRBJ2-7; CDR3aa: CASSAGLAGLEQYF; CDR3nt: TGTGCCAGCAGCGCGGGACTAGCGGGACTCGAGCAGTACTTC
abundance: NA; v_gene: TRBV12-5; d_gene: TRBD2; j_gene: TRBJ2-2; CDR3aa: CASGIRTSGDPTGELFF; CDR3nt: TGTGCTAGTGGTATTCGGACTAGCGGGGATCCCACGGGGGAGCTGTTTTTT
abundance: NA; v_gene: TRBV19; d_gene: TRBD1; j_gene: TRBJ2-5; CDR3aa: CASSLYRDRQETQYF; CDR3nt: TGTGCCAGTAGTTTATACCGGGACAGGCAAGAGACCCAGTACTTC
abundance: NA; v_gene: TRBV9; d_gene: TRBD2; j_gene: TRBJ2-1; CDR3aa: CASSSSGGPWEQFF; CDR3nt: TGTGCCAGCAGCTCTAGCGGGGGGCCGTGGGAGCAGTTCTTC
abundance: NA; v_gene: TRBV11-2; d_gene: NA; j_gene: TRBJ1-4; CDR3aa: CASSFSGLDNEKLFF; CDR3nt: TGTGCCAGCAGCTTTTCGGGGTTGGATAATGAAAAACTGTTTTTT
abundance: once; v_gene: TRBV11-2; d_gene: NA; j_gene: TRBJ1-2; CDR3aa: CASSFGQIYGYTF; CDR3nt: TGTGCCAGCAGCTTCGGACAGATCTATGGCTACACCTTC
abundance: NA; v_gene: TRBV27; d_gene: NA; j_gene: TRBJ2-7; CDR3aa: CASSLQTGASYEQYF; CDR3nt: TGTGCCAGCAGTTTACAAACAGGAGCCTCCTACGAGCAGTACTTC
abundance: NA; v_gene: TRBV10-3; d_gene: TRBD2; j_gene: TRBJ2-1; CDR3aa: CAISPSGSSYNEQFF; CDR3nt: TGTGCCATCAGCCCTAGCGGGAGCTCCTACAATGAGCAGTTCTTC
abundance: few; v_gene: TRBV18; d_gene: NA; j_gene: TRBJ2-7; CDR3aa: CASSSSGVRGEQYF; CDR3nt: TGTGCCAGCTCTAGTTCAGGGGTGAGGGGCGAGCAGTACTTC
abundance: NA; v_gene: TRBV6-1; d_gene: TRBD1; j_gene: TRBJ1-1; CDR3aa: CATPTDRSNTEAFF; CDR3nt: TGTGCCACCCCCACGGACAGGTCGAACACTGAAGCTTTCTTT
abundance: NA; v_gene: TRBV6-6; d_gene: TRBD1; j_gene: TRBJ2-3; CDR3aa: CASSYDGTGLADTQYF; CDR3nt: TGTGCCAGCAGTTACGACGGGACAGGGTTGGCAGATACGCAGTATTTT
abundance: NA; v_gene: TRBV5-6; d_gene: NA; j_gene: TRBJ2-7; CDR3aa: CASSLKIVPYEQYF; CDR3nt: TGTGCCAGCAGCTTGAAAATAGTCCCCTACGAGCAGTACTTC
abundance: NA; v_gene: TRBV7-3; d_gene: TRBD2; j_gene: TRBJ2-1; CDR3aa: CASSTSGTSGVGGHNEQFF; CDR3nt: TGTGCCAGCAGCACCTCCGGGACTAGCGGGGTCGGGGGCCACAATGAGCAGTTCTTC
abundance: NA; v_gene: TRBV19; d_gene: NA; j_gene: TRBJ1-1; CDR3aa: CASSSWTDTEAFF; CDR3nt: TGTGCCAGTAGTAGCTGGACAGACACTGAAGCTTTCTTT
abundance: NA; v_gene: TRBV10-1; d_gene: NA; j_gene: TRBJ2-3; CDR3aa: CASRRTSLDTQYF; CDR3nt: TGCGCCAGCAGGCGGACAAGTCTCGATACGCAGTATTTT
abundance: once; v_gene: TRBV5-1; d_gene: NA; j_gene: TRBJ2-5; CDR3aa: CASSPVASHYGETQYF; CDR3nt: TGCGCCAGCAGCCCTGTGGCCTCGCACTATGGGGAGACCCAGTACTTC
abundance: few; v_gene: TRBV2; d_gene: NA; j_gene: TRBJ1-1; CDR3aa: CASIKEQGNTEAFF; CDR3nt: TGTGCCAGCATCAAGGAACAGGGTAACACTGAAGCTTTCTTT
abundance: once; v_gene: TRBV4-1; d_gene: TRBD1; j_gene: TRBJ2-3; CDR3aa: CASSSRTGGYSTDTQYF; CDR3nt: TGCGCCAGCAGCAGCCGGACAGGGGGCTATAGCACAGATACGCAGTATTTT
abundance: NA; v_gene: TRBV6-5; d_gene: TRBD1; j_gene: TRBJ1-2; CDR3aa: CASSYSTGQGAGYTF; CDR3nt: TGTGCCAGCAGTTACTCGACGGGACAGGGGGCGGGCTACACCTTC
abundance: NA; v_gene: TRBV7-9; d_gene: TRBD1; j_gene: TRBJ1-2; CDR3aa: CASSLGQGPYGYTF; CDR3nt: TGTGCCAGCAGCTTAGGACAGGGACCCTATGGCTACACCTTC
abundance: NA; v_gene: TRBV30; d_gene: TRBD2; j_gene: TRBJ2-3; CDR3aa: CAWSVRRLAGGPYTQYF; CDR3nt: TGTGCCTGGAGTGTAAGAAGACTAGCGGGGGGGCCATATACGCAGTATTTT
abundance: NA; v_gene: TRBV10-3; d_gene: TRBD2; j_gene: TRBJ2-5; CDR3aa: CAISGLAGVSETQYF; CDR3nt: TGTGCCATCAGTGGTCTAGCGGGAGTCTCAGAGACCCAGTACTTC
abundance: NA; v_gene: TRBV9; d_gene: NA; j_gene: TRBJ2-5; CDR3aa: CASSVGGTQGETQYF; CDR3nt: TGTGCCAGCAGCGTAGGTGGGACCCAGGGGGAGACCCAGTACTTC
abundance: NA; v_gene: TRBV19; d_gene: TRBD1; j_gene: TRBJ1-2; CDR3aa: CATNDRGVHGYTF; CDR3nt: TGTGCCACTAACGACAGGGGCGTCCATGGCTACACCTTC
abundance: NA; v_gene: TRBV2; d_gene: NA; j_gene: TRBJ1-3; CDR3aa: CASRDSGTWRNTIYF; CDR3nt: TGTGCCAGCAGGGACTCCGGGACTTGGAGAAACACCATATATTTT
abundance: NA; v_gene: TRBV29-1; d_gene: TRBD2; j_gene: TRBJ2-3; CDR3aa: CSVRRTSGGTDTQYF; CDR3nt: TGCAGCGTTAGAAGGACTAGCGGGGGCACAGATACGCAGTATTTT
abundance: NA; v_gene: TRBV7-3; d_gene: TRBD1; j_gene: TRBJ2-1; CDR3aa: CASSFRSGGNEQFF; CDR3nt: TGTGCCAGCAGCTTTCGATCAGGGGGCAATGAGCAGTTCTTC
abundance: few; v_gene: TRBV4-3; d_gene: TRBD1; j_gene: TRBJ1-1; CDR3aa: CASSQEAIRTGYTEAFF; CDR3nt: TGCGCCAGCAGCCAAGAGGCCATCAGGACAGGATACACTGAAGCTTTCTTT